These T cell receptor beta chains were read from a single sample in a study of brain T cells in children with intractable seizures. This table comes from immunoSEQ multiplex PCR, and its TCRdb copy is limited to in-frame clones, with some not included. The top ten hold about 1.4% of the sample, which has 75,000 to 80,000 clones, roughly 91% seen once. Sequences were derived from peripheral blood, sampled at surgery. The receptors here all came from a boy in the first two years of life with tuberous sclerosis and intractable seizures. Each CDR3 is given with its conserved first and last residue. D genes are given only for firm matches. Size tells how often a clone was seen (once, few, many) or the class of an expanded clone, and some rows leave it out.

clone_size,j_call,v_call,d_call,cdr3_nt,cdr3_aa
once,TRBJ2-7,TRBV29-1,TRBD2,TGCAGCGTCCTACTGACTAGCAGAAACGAGCAGTACTTC,CSVLLTSRNEQYF
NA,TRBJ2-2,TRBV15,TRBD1,TGTGCCACCAGCGGGAAGACAGGGGCCACCGGGGAGCTGTTTTTT,CATSGKTGATGELFF
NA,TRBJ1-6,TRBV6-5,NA,TGTGCCAGCAGGATTTATCTAGATTCACCCCTCCACTTT,CASRIYLDSPLHF
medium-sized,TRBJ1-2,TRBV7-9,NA,TGTGCCAGCAGCCCCGGACGGGGCAACTATGGCTACACCTTC,CASSPGRGNYGYTF
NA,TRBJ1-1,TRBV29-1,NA,TGCAGCGTTACCTGGGGGGGCGTGAACACTGAAGCTTTCTTT,CSVTWGGVNTEAFF
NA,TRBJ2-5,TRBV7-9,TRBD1,TGTGCCAGCAGCTTAGTGACAGGGGGCTTAGAGACCCAGTACTTC,CASSLVTGGLETQYF
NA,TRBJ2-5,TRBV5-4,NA,TGTGCCAGCAGCTCCCCCCTAATTGGGGAGACCCAGTACTTC,CASSSPLIGETQYF
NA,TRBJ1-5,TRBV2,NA,TGTGCCAGCAGCCCGGGAAAGGGCAATCAGCCCCAGCATTTT,CASSPGKGNQPQHF
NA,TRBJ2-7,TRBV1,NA,TGCACCAGCAGCCAAGATGTCCTAGCGGGACGCTACGAGCAGTACTTC,CTSSQDVLAGRYEQYF
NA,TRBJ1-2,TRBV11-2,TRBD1,TGTGCCAGCAGCTTGCCTTACAGGGGGCAGCGGGGCTACACCTTC,CASSLPYRGQRGYTF
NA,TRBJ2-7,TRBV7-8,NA,TGTGCCAGCACCCTTATTGTCTTGGCAGGGCGGGACGAGCAGTACTTC,CASTLIVLAGRDEQYF
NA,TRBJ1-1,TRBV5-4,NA,TGTGCCAGCAGCTTGTGGGCGGGAAACACTGAAGCTTTCTTT,CASSLWAGNTEAFF